This T cell receptor beta chain is from a study of memory B cells and T cells in multiple sclerosis. To note about this clone: Its cognate antigen is unknown.

Between the trimmed V and J ends, which lost 2 bases and 6 bases, there was a span of 11 bases. The germline CDR1 and CDR2 sequences are SQVTM and ANQGSEA. This CDR3 has 12 residues. Separate sequencing covered autoproliferating (CFSE-dim) and non-proliferating (CFSE-high) T cells from stimulus-free culture. About 50 million CFSE-labeled PBMCs were cultured around seven days unstimulated, then replicate wells were pooled. TCRdb's table, derived via immunoSEQ multiplex PCR, lists solely in-frame clones and lacks some. The repertoire includes around 30,000 clones, roughly 82% of them detected once, and 2% to 3% sits in the top ten.

This TCR was recovered from a human donor with multiple sclerosis. The rearrangement links TRBV29-1 to TRBJ2-7, with D unclear. Sequenced input: PBMCs from blood kept in culture. CDR3: CSVEISRTEQYF. The CDR3 DNA reads as TGCAGCGTTGAAATAAGCCGGACCGAGCAGTACTTC.